The following is a T cell receptor beta chain sequence with its context. This sample was taken from a study of blood T cell repertoires in COVID-19. At the level of the study: Acute-phase and convalescent COVID-19 samples originated in the United States, Italy and Spain.

As handled by the study authors: Counts of nucleated cells, estimated from reference gene primer amplification, were obtained. TCRdb's table, derived via immunoSEQ multiplex PCR, lists solely in-frame clones and lacks some. The DNA was the basis for D and trimming; V, J and clone size are from that table. The data contain 300,000 to 350,000 clones, more than 80% of them singletons. The germline gives CDR1 SGHDT, CDR2 YYEEEE. V lost 3 bases and J lost 7; bases outside the gene matches: 4. This CDR3 is built from 14 residues. Sequenced: peripheral blood. The chain is built from TRBV5-6 and TRBJ1-6, with TRBD1 identical over 7 bases. The sequence was collected from a woman aged 25 to 39 with COVID-19, enrolled during active disease. The CDR3 reads CASSSGQINSPLHF. The CDR3 DNA follows: TGTGCCAGCAGCTCGGGACAGATCAATTCACCCCTCCACTTT.